This entry features one T cell receptor (beta chain) sequence. Trimming took 3 bases from V and 4 from J; bases not matched to a gene: 1. CDR3 length: 13 residues. Looked up from germline, CDR1 is LGHNA and CDR2 is YSLEER. This entry is derived from a study of blood T cell repertoires in COVID-19. Profiling relied on immunoSEQ multiplex PCR, and the TCRdb table lists in-frame clones only, not all of them. The table lists over 100,000 clones, 81% of them singletons. The chain has TRBV4-3 and TRBJ2-7; 9 bases fit TRBD1. The specimen sequenced was peripheral blood. The sequence was obtained from a woman between 55 and 75 years old with active or convalescent COVID-19. CDR3 region: CASSQTGGYEQYF. The CDR3 nucleotides read TGCGCCAGCAGCCAGACAGGGGGATACGAGCAGTACTTC.